This T cell receptor beta chain was retrieved from a study of cytomegalovirus exposure and HLA in healthy donors. V was clipped by 2 bases and J by 8 bases; unmatched bases: 12. The CDR3 runs 16 residues. CDR1 and CDR2 (germline): SGHDT, YYEEEE. It was with 60 Vbeta and 13 Jbeta primers that the PCR ran. Libraries were prepared by immunoSEQ multiplex PCR; TCRdb keeps only in-frame clonotypes and omits some of them. The table shows about 94,000 clones, with 76% occurring only once. The origin of this receptor is a male donor in good health and CMV-seronegative. Sequenced: PBMCs. The chain combines TRBV5-6 with TRBJ2-1, with 8 bases aligning to TRBD2. As DNA, the CDR3 is TGTGCCAGCAGCTTTCAGGACGGGAGGGCCGAGGATGAGCAGTTCTTC. It codes for CASSFQDGRAEDEQFF.